One and the same sample provided the 27 T cell receptor beta chains below, sequenced in a study of lymphopenia after photon versus proton radiotherapy. Repertoires were generated with immunoSEQ multiplex PCR, while TCRdb's copy carries only in-frame clones and drops some. The table lists tens of thousands of clones, roughly 93% of them singletons. The sample was peripheral blood, taken from a patient treated with photon-based radiotherapy. All receptors come from a woman in her sixties or seventies with pancreatic cancer.

This chain joins TRBV5-1 and TRBJ1-1, with 9 bases lining up with TRBD1. Losses at the gene ends were 3 bases for V and 5 bases for J; bases not matched to a gene: 8. Germline CDR1 SGHRS, CDR2 YFSETQ. This CDR3 is 15 amino acids long. The CDR3 region is CASSSDRGAGTEAFF. CDR3 DNA: TGCGCCAGCAGCTCTGACAGGGGGGCAGGGACTGAAGCTTTCTTT.

The J gene is TRBJ1-1, the V gene TRBV5-6; no clear D gene. The CDR3 is 14 amino acids. Germline CDR1 SGHDT, CDR2 YYEEEE. The V gene lost 0 bases and the J gene lost 1 base, with 7 bases spanning the gap. The CDR3 here is CASSLDPGNTEAFF. The CDR3 nucleotides are TGTGCCAGCAGCTTGGATCCGGGGAACACTGAAGCTTTCTTT.

The chain combines TRBV18 with TRBJ2-7; D gene unclear. This CDR3 spans 14 amino acids. CDR1 and CDR2 (germline): KGHSH, LQKENI. With 0 bases removed from V and 5 bases from J, the gap between germline ends came to 11 bases. CDR3 amino acids: CASSPPAGVDEQYF. The CDR3 bases are TGTGCCAGCTCACCACCAGCAGGTGTAGACGAGCAGTACTTC.

J is TRBJ1-5 and V is TRBV7-9; no reliable D call. This CDR3 comprises 14 residues. Germline loops: CDR1 SEHNR, CDR2 FQNEAQ (reference sequence). V was pared by 1 base and J by 6 bases, with 10 bases between. In DNA form, the CDR3 reads TGTGCCAGCAGCTTAGAAAACGAGAGTCAGCCCCAGCATTTT. Protein: CASSLENESQPQHF.

The chain recombines TRBV11-2 with TRBJ2-2, with D tentatively TRBD2 (7 bases). V gave up 5 bases and J gave up 4 bases, with 17 bases separating them. This CDR3 is built from 16 residues. Germline V gene sequence: CDR1 SGHAT, CDR2 FQNNGV. The CDR3 DNA reads as TGTGCCAGCAGCCCCTGGGGGGGCTCGGTCACCGGGGAGCTGTTTTTT. Translated: CASSPWGGSVTGELFF.

The rearrangement uses TRBV28 and TRBJ1-5; D might be TRBD1 (5 bases). This CDR3 is built from 14 residues. Germline V CDR1 and CDR2: MDHEN, SYDVKM. V dropped 5 bases and J dropped 2 bases, with 10 bases sitting between them. The CDR3 region is CASSQGGRNQPQHF. The CDR3 nucleotides are TGTGCCAGCAGTCAGGGTGGACGCAATCAGCCCCAGCATTTT. Combining the CDR3 with reference TRBV28 and TRBJ1-5 gives the whole variable domain DVKVTQSSRYLVKRTGEKVFLECVQDMDHENMFWYRQDPGLGLRLIYFSYDVKMKEKGDIPEGYSVSREKKERFSLILESASTNQTSMYLCASSQGGRNQPQHFGDGTRLSIL.

The rearrangement joins TRBV27 to TRBJ2-3, with TRBD2 as a possible D gene (5 bases). This CDR3 has 16 residues. Germline CDR1 MNHEY, CDR2 SMNVEV (reference sequence). V dropped 4 bases and J dropped 2 bases, with 16 bases sitting between them. The CDR3 nucleotides read TGTGCCAGCAGTTGGTCCCCGAGGGAATTCACAGATACGCAGTATTTT. It encodes CASSWSPREFTDTQYF.

This chain uses TRBV18 with TRBJ2-5; tentative D call: TRBD1 (5 bases). Germline V gene data show CDR1 as KGHSH and CDR2 as LQKENI. With 2 bases removed from V and 3 bases from J, the gap between germline ends came to 10 bases. The CDR3 totals 14 residues. In DNA, the CDR3 is TGTGCCAGCTCACCAGAGCAGGGCAAAGAGACCCAGTACTTC. It codes for CASSPEQGKETQYF.

The chain recombines TRBV19 with TRBJ2-3, with 7 positions matching TRBD2. Losses at the gene ends were 4 bases for V and 6 bases for J; bases not matched to a gene: 1. CDR1 and CDR2 from the germline V gene are LNHDA and SQIVND (reference sequence). The length of the CDR3 is 12 residues. CDR3 DNA sequence: TGTGCCAGTAGTACACTAGCGGATACGCAGTATTTT. Protein product: CASSTLADTQYF.

The genes are TRBV29-1 and TRBJ1-2, with D tentatively TRBD1 (6 bases). Germline V gene lookup returns CDR1 SQVTM and CDR2 ANQGSEA. This CDR3 contains 15 residues. The V end lost 3 bases, the J end lost 0 bases, and 14 bases lay between the germline ends. In nucleotides, the CDR3 is TGCAGCGTTGACGGGACAATTCACGCTAACTATGGCTACACCTTC. Translated, it gives CSVDGTIHANYGYTF.

The CDR3 DNA reads as TGCAGCGCCCAACGACAGCCGAACACTGAAGCTTTCTTT. Residues: CSAQRQPNTEAFF. The J gene is TRBJ1-1, the V gene TRBV29-1; weak D call: TRBD1 (5 bases). Per germline, CDR1 SQVTM and CDR2 ANQGSEA. The CDR3 is 13 amino acids. V was pared by 7 bases and J by 1 base, with 13 bases between.

In this sample, this clone turned up once. The chain links TRBV7-9 to TRBJ2-7; 8 bases match TRBD1. The junction had 8 bases not matched to a gene; V was cut back by 2 bases and J by 5 bases. The CDR3 consists of 15 residues. Germline assignment: CDR1 SEHNR and CDR2 FQNEAQ (reference sequence). In DNA form, the CDR3 reads TGTGCCAGCAGCTTACCGGGCCAGGGGGCCCACGAGCAGTACTTC. Translating gives CASSLPGQGAHEQYF. Complete variable domain (other parts from reference TRBV7-9 and TRBJ2-7): DTGVSQNPRHKITKRGQNVTFRCDPISEHNRLYWYRQTLGQGPEFLTYFQNEAQLEKSRLLSDRFSAERPKGSFSTLEIQRTEQGDSAMYLCASSLPGQGAHEQYFGPGTRLTVT.

The gene calls are TRBV9 and TRBJ2-1, with 8 bases identical to TRBD2. Germline lookup yields CDR1 SGDLS and CDR2 YYNGEE. The J segment lost 7 bases and the V segment lost 0 bases, leaving 6 bases of the junction unmatched. The CDR3 covers 15 residues. The CDR3 sequence is CASSVVLAGKNEQFF. Here the CDR3 DNA reads TGTGCCAGCAGCGTAGTGTTAGCGGGAAAGAATGAGCAGTTCTTC.

This rearrangement joins TRBV19 to TRBJ2-7; 8 positions match TRBD2. The V and J ends lost 6 bases and 6 bases, in that order; junction bases with no gene match: 16. Per the germline V gene, CDR1 is LNHDA and CDR2 is SQIVND (reference sequence). The CDR3 is made up of 16 amino acids. CDR3: CASREVSGRFSGEQYF. The CDR3 DNA reads TGTGCCAGTAGAGAGGTCAGCGGGAGATTCAGTGGCGAGCAGTACTTC.

The J gene is TRBJ2-7, the V gene TRBV4-1; TRBD1 might be the D (5 bases). Germline values: CDR1 MGHRA, CDR2 YSYEKL. The germline V and J ends were trimmed by 0 bases and 4 bases, with 16 bases remaining between them. This CDR3 is built from 16 residues. The CDR3, as DNA: TGCGCCAGCAGCCAAGACAGGGCACAAATTGGGTACGAGCAGTACTTC. It encodes CASSQDRAQIGYEQYF.

The chain's CDR3 is CASSGQGLTTNEKLFF. The CDR3 bases are TGTGCCAGTAGTGGGCAGGGACTTACAACTAATGAAAAACTGTTTTTT. The chain combines TRBV19 with TRBJ1-4; possible D gene TRBD1, 5 bases. Trimming shortened V by 5 bases and J by 0 bases, and 13 bases separated the two germline ends. CDR1 LNHDA and CDR2 SQIVND come from the germline V gene (reference sequence). This CDR3 region has 16 residues.

The chain joins TRBV7-3 to TRBJ1-2; 7 bases are a match to TRBD1. Unmatched junction bases numbered 6, after V lost 3 bases and J lost 8 bases. Germline CDR1 and CDR2: SGHTA and FQGTGA. CDR3 length equals 13 residues. CDR3 loop: CASSFNRGSGYTF. CDR3 sequence (DNA): TGTGCCAGCAGCTTTAACAGGGGTAGCGGCTACACCTTC.

This clone was seen once. The chain employs TRBV7-3 and TRBJ2-5; TRBD1 is a possible D gene (5 bases). CDR1 is SGHTA and CDR2 is FQGTGA in the germline V gene. The CDR3 is made up of 13 amino acids. V was shortened by 8 bases and J by 4 bases, with 14 bases between the two germline ends. The CDR3 DNA sequence: TGTGCCAGCGCATATAGGGGTGGAGAGACCCAGTACTTC. Encoded protein: CASAYRGGETQYF.

The rearrangement joins TRBV19 to TRBJ2-2; D perhaps matches TRBD1 (6 bases). There are 22 residues in the CDR3. Trimming removed 6 bases from V and 0 bases from J, with 32 bases in between. CDR1 and CDR2 from the germline V gene are LNHDA and SQIVND (reference sequence). The CDR3 reads CASRNTLQGIERFAANTGELFF. The CDR3 coding sequence is TGTGCCAGTAGGAACACCTTACAGGGCATAGAGAGATTTGCTGCGAACACCGGGGAGCTGTTTTTT.

The chain employs TRBV27 and TRBJ2-7; D is uncertain. Germline V gives CDR1 MNHEY, CDR2 SMNVEV (reference sequence). CDR3 length equals 14 residues. The V end lost 4 bases, the J end lost 6 bases, and 16 bases lay between the germline ends. The chain's CDR3 is CASSSSSLAAEQYF. The CDR3 DNA reads as TGTGCCAGCAGTTCCTCCTCCCTGGCTGCCGAGCAGTACTTC.

This clone was recorded once. The chain uses TRBV7-2 and TRBJ2-7; perhaps TRBD1 as D (6 bases). The CDR3 runs 15 residues. The V end lost 2 bases, the J end lost 4 bases, and 15 bases lay between the germline ends. Germline CDR1 reads SGHTA; CDR2 reads FQGNSA. The CDR3 DNA reads as TGTGCCAGCAGCTTAAGCGGCAGGGGATTATACGAGCAGTACTTC. Translated: CASSLSGRGLYEQYF.

This rearrangement joins TRBV27 to TRBJ1-1; 7 bases agree with TRBD1. In germline, CDR1 is MNHEY, CDR2 SMNVEV (reference sequence). This CDR3 is 16 amino acids long. Trimming removed 5 bases from V and 8 bases from J; junction bases left unmatched: 17. CDR3 sequence (DNA): TGTGCCAGCAGTCTCCGGGCAGGGGGGTCGGTTAGGGAAGCTTTCTTT. It is translated as CASSLRAGGSVREAFF.

This chain joins TRBV5-6 and TRBJ2-7, with D possibly being TRBD2 (6 bases). The CDR3 consists of 15 residues. Trimming cost V 0 bases and J 2 bases, with 12 bases left between them. The germline V gene has CDR1 SGHDT and CDR2 YYEEEE. CDR3 protein: CASSLVGQRAYEQYF. In nucleotides, the CDR3 is TGTGCCAGCAGCTTGGTAGGCCAGCGGGCCTACGAGCAGTACTTC.

The rearrangement links TRBV10-3 to TRBJ2-7, with D tentatively TRBD1 (6 bases). CDR1 ENHRY and CDR2 SYGVKD come from the germline V gene. The CDR3 has 14 amino acids. The V end was cut by 6 bases, the J end by 1 base, with 13 bases between. CDR3 bases: TGTGCCATCAGCTCCGGGACACCTTCCTACGAGCAGTACTTC. This codes for CAISSGTPSYEQYF.

The V call is TRBV5-1, the J call TRBJ2-1; D is unclear. The CDR3 runs 16 residues. Trimming shortened V by 7 bases and J by 4 bases, and 21 bases separated the two germline ends. Germline CDR1 and CDR2: SGHRS and YFSETQ. The CDR3: CASAIAKLRSYNEQFF. CDR3 nucleotides: TGCGCCAGCGCAATCGCCAAATTGCGCTCGTACAATGAGCAGTTCTTC.

The chain has TRBV2 and TRBJ2-1; 7 positions agree with TRBD2. J lost 12 bases, V lost 1 base, and 18 bases had no gene match. Germline CDR1 SNHLY, CDR2 FYNNEI. This CDR3 contains 17 residues. CDR3 residues: CASSEVGVGLAELRQFF. Here the CDR3 DNA reads TGTGCCAGCAGTGAAGTGGGTGTAGGTCTAGCGGAGCTTAGGCAGTTCTTC.

The chain combines TRBV5-1 with TRBJ1-6, with a weak D call TRBD1 (5 bases). CDR3 length: 14 amino acids. V was cut by 0 bases and J by 7 bases, with 8 bases left in between. The germline V gene encodes CDR1 SGHRS and CDR2 YFSETQ. Written as DNA, the CDR3 is TGCGCCAGCAGCTTGGGACAGCCCAATTCACCCCTCCACTTT. Its translation: CASSLGQPNSPLHF.